These 23 T cell receptor beta chains were all obtained from the same sample, sequenced in a study of blood T cells in healthy people across ages. Using a J-beta primer mix together with a sample-barcoded 5' primer, a second PCR was run for roughly 6 to 12 cycles. MiXCR, run by TCRdb on the 5' RACE reads, gives a single entry per CDR3 protein. The sample gives some 1.5 million distinct CDR3 sequences, 28% of which show up once; 6.5% to 8.5% is in the top ten. The sequencing sample was made of blood. The receptor source for this set is a woman under 40 in good health.

The chain links TRBV21-1 to TRBJ2-5; the table calls TRBD1, which could not be checked here. TRBV21-1 is a recognized pseudogene. The CDR3 consists of 17 residues. CDR3: CASSKDVAQGVTETQYF. CDR3 sequence (DNA): TGTGCCAGCAGCAAAGATGTGGCACAGGGGGTTACGGAGACCCAGTACTTC.

Here the CDR3 DNA reads TGTGCCAGCAGCGTGGATGGAGGCCACGAGCAGTACTTC. Protein product: CASSVDGGHEQYF. The V and J genes are TRBV9 and TRBJ2-7, with D maybe TRBD2 (5 bases). CDR3 length: 13 amino acids. The germline V and J ends were trimmed by 2 bases and 5 bases, with 11 bases remaining between them. Germline V gives CDR1 SGDLS, CDR2 YYNGEE.

V gene TRBV5-1 combines with J gene TRBJ2-1; 8 bases line up with TRBD2. The V and J ends lost 0 bases and 8 bases, in that order; junction bases with no gene match: 10. The CDR3 is 16 amino acids. Germline CDR1 reads SGHRS; CDR2 reads YFSETQ. CDR3 sequence: CASSLVGGGSVDEQFF. In DNA form, the CDR3 reads TGCGCCAGCAGCTTGGTCGGGGGGGGGAGCGTGGATGAGCAGTTCTTC.

This clonotype was observed many times. The V call is TRBV10-3, the J call TRBJ2-5; 13 bases are a match to TRBD2. CDR3 size: 16 residues. The trim removed 4 bases at V and 1 base at J, leaving 3 bases unmatched. The germline V gene has CDR1 ENHRY and CDR2 SYGVKD. CDR3 nucleotides: TGTGCCATCAGTGGCGGGACTAGCGGGGTCCAAGAGACCCAGTACTTC. Translation gives CAISGGTSGVQETQYF.

Turning to this clonotype: An end of the junction does not agree with germline; a read error may underlie this. V and J are TRBV12-3 or TRBV12-4 and TRBJ2-5; D is perhaps TRBD1 (5 bases). The CDR3 spans 13 residues. CDR3 bases: TGTACCAGCAGTTTTAGGGGCGGAGAGACCCAGTACTTC. Protein sequence: CTSSFRGGETQYF.

The rearrangement uses TRBV11-2 and TRBJ2-2; D not resolved. The germline gives CDR1 SGHAT, CDR2 FQNNGV. The CDR3 consists of 15 residues. V was trimmed by 5 bases and J by 0 bases, leaving 10 bases between them. The CDR3 DNA reads as TGTGCCAGCAGCGGTAGACTCCCGAACACCGGGGAGCTGTTTTTT. This codes for CASSGRLPNTGELFF.

As concerns this clonotype: A much larger clone lies a single base off, so this may be a read error. The rearrangement links TRBV20-1 to TRBJ2-3, with D tentatively TRBD2 (6 bases). Germline V CDR1 and CDR2: DFQATT, SNEGSKA (reference sequence). The CDR3 loop spans 14 amino acids. The CDR3 DNA reads TGCAGTGCTAGTCGGGACTCAAGCACAGATCCGCAGTATTTT. Residues: CSASRDSSTDPQYF.

Turning to this clonotype: A much larger clone lies a single base off, so this may be a read error. The V and J genes are TRBV29-1 and TRBJ2-7; the D call may be TRBD1 or TRBD2 (6 bases each). Per the germline V gene, CDR1 is SQVTM and CDR2 is ANQGSEA. The CDR3 runs to 10 residues. In DNA form, the CDR3 reads TGCAGCGCTGGGGGCGGGGAGCGGTACTTC. Residues: CSAGGGERYF.

This clonotype was counted a few times. This sequence joins TRBV28 and TRBJ2-1; D may be TRBD1 (5 bases). The CDR3 length is 16 residues. CDR1 is MDHEN and CDR2 is SYDVKM in the germline V gene. V dropped 0 bases and J dropped 1 base, with 10 bases sitting between them. The CDR3 DNA reads TGTGCCAGCAGTTTATGGGAAAGGGGATCCTACAATGAGCAGTTCTTC. This codes for CASSLWERGSYNEQFF.

This clonotype was found a few times. The CDR3 coding sequence is TGTGCCACCAGTGACCCACAACTAGCGGGGGGTGGGGATACGCAGTATTTT. Amino acid sequence: CATSDPQLAGGGDTQYF. The chain couples TRBV24-1 to TRBJ2-3, with 12 bases matching TRBD2. This CDR3 is 17 amino acids long. CDR1 KGHDR and CDR2 SFDVKD come from the germline V gene. V shed 4 bases and J 6 bases; nucleotides not matched to a gene: 10.

This clonotype appeared many times. The chain uses TRBV6-5 and TRBJ2-5; 9 nucleotides align to TRBD2. Germline trimming cut 0 bases from V and 2 bases from J; bases unmatched to any gene: 7. CDR3 length: 17 residues. Germline V gene sequence: CDR1 MNHEY, CDR2 SVGAGI. The CDR3 DNA reads TGTGCCAGCAGTTACTCGGGAAGCGGGAGGATTCAAGAGACCCAGTACTTC. Protein product: CASSYSGSGRIQETQYF.

The chain uses TRBV7-8 and TRBJ2-1; a possible D gene is TRBD2 (7 bases). V shed 5 bases and J shed 5 bases, with 19 bases lying between them. Germline CDR1 reads SGHVS; CDR2 reads FQNEAQ. This CDR3 spans 16 amino acids. CDR3 nucleotides: TGTGCCAGCAGCCGCCGGGGGGCCTCGACGGACAATGAGCAGTTCTTC. Protein sequence: CASSRRGASTDNEQFF.

Remarks on this clonotype: The germline gene is not matched at one end of the junction; a read error may be the cause. The chain links TRBV3-1 to TRBJ2-7; TRBD2 matches at 10 bases. The CDR3 is made up of 14 amino acids. Germline V gene lookup returns CDR1 LGHDT and CDR2 YNNKEL (reference sequence). The CDR3 region is CDSSHTSGDYEQYF. The DNA of the CDR3 is TGTGACAGCAGCCATACTAGCGGGGACTACGAGCAGTACTTC.

The chain is built from TRBV20-1 and TRBJ1-5; D not resolved. The CDR3 extends over 14 amino acids. Germline-derived CDR1 and CDR2 are DFQATT and SNEGSKA (reference sequence). The V and J ends lost 2 bases and 0 bases respectively, with 8 bases between them. CDR3 nucleotide sequence: TGCAGTGCTAGAACAGCGGATAGCAATCAGCCCCAGCATTTT. The encoded protein is CSARTADSNQPQHF.

The genes are TRBV6-5 and TRBJ1-6, with unresolved D. The CDR3 is 16 amino acids. CDR1 MNHEY and CDR2 SVGAGI come from the germline V gene. V gave up 6 bases and J gave up 4 bases, with 16 bases separating them. The CDR3 DNA is TGTGCCAGCAGAGCCCTTGAGACCCGATATAATTCACCCCTCCACTTT. Its protein is CASRALETRYNSPLHF.

In regard to this clonotype: This clone may be a read error of a much larger clone one base away. This sequence joins TRBV29-1 and TRBJ1-2, with D unresolved. This CDR3 spans 13 amino acids. Germline CDR1 is SQVTM and CDR2 is ANQGSEA. CDR3 sequence (DNA): TGCAACGTTGAAGATCTAGGCCTGGAGGGCTACACCTTC. Its protein is CNVEDLGLEGYTF.

This clonotype was seen ten or more times. V is TRBV12-3 or TRBV12-4 and J is TRBJ2-4, with D perhaps TRBD1 or TRBD2 (5 bases each). The CDR3 consists of 16 residues. V gave up 8 bases and J gave up 1 base, with 18 bases separating them. The CDR3: CASSYGGDLAKNIQYF. DNA of the CDR3: TGTGCCAGCTCTTATGGGGGTGATCTTGCCAAAAACATTCAGTACTTC.

V is TRBV28 and J is TRBJ1-1; 8 bases match TRBD1. CDR3 size: 14 residues. Germline loops: CDR1 MDHEN, CDR2 SYDVKM. The trim removed 5 bases at V and 11 bases at J, leaving 13 bases unmatched. The chain's CDR3 is CASSAFPTGAGAFF. DNA of the CDR3: TGTGCCAGCAGTGCGTTCCCGACAGGGGCCGGGGCTTTCTTT.

The rearrangement uses TRBV29-1 and TRBJ1-2; D gene ambiguous. The CDR3 consists of 14 residues. The germline CDR1 and CDR2 sequences are SQVTM and ANQGSEA. V lost 3 bases, J lost 0 bases, and 11 bases lay in between. The CDR3 sequence: CSVEGRGSNYGYTF. CDR3 nucleotide sequence: TGCAGCGTTGAGGGGAGAGGGTCTAACTATGGCTACACCTTC.

This clonotype was observed a handful of times. The chain recombines TRBV12-3 or TRBV12-4 with TRBJ2-3; 7 bases are a match to TRBD2. V trimming: 5 bases; J trimming: 0 bases; junction bases outside the gene matches: 5. The CDR3 has 15 residues. The CDR3 DNA is TGTGCCAGCAGTGACCGGGGGGATAGCACAGATACGCAGTATTTT. This encodes CASSDRGDSTDTQYF.

V and J are TRBV9 and TRBJ2-5; maybe TRBD1 (6 bases). Germline V lookup: CDR1 SGDLS, CDR2 YYNGEE. V gave up 3 bases and J gave up 0 bases, with 12 bases separating them. This CDR3 region has 15 residues. The CDR3 reads CASSEDSLYQETQYF. CDR3 nucleotide sequence: TGTGCCAGCAGCGAGGACAGCTTGTACCAAGAGACCCAGTACTTC. The full variable domain, completed using reference TRBV9 and TRBJ2-5, is DSGVTQTPKHLITATGQRVTLRCSPRSGDLSVYWYQQSLDQGLQFLIQYYNGEERAKGNILERFSAQQFPDLHSELNLSSLELGDSALYFCASSEDSLYQETQYFGPGTRLLVL.

Turning to this clonotype: A much larger clonotype is one base distant, so this may be a read error. This sequence joins TRBV5-5 and TRBJ2-1, with 9 bases matching TRBD2. TRBJ2-7 explains the end of the DNA better; the J call may be wrong. The germline CDR1 and CDR2 sequences are SGHKS and YYEKEE (reference sequence). CDR3 length: 18 residues. CDR3 residues: CASSLEASGTLSYNEQYF. The CDR3 DNA is TGTGCCAGCAGCTTGGAGGCTAGCGGGACTCTCTCCTACAATGAGCAGTACTTC.

This clonotype has only a few counts. V usage is TRBV20-1 and J usage is TRBJ2-7; 11 nucleotides agree with TRBD2. This CDR3 has 14 amino acids. With V trimmed by 5 bases and J by 4 bases, 7 bases remained unmatched. Germline assignment: CDR1 DFQATT and CDR2 SNEGSKA (reference sequence). The CDR3, as DNA: TGCAGTGCTGGTCCCGGGACTAGCGGATACGAGCAGTACTTC. Translation gives CSAGPGTSGYEQYF.